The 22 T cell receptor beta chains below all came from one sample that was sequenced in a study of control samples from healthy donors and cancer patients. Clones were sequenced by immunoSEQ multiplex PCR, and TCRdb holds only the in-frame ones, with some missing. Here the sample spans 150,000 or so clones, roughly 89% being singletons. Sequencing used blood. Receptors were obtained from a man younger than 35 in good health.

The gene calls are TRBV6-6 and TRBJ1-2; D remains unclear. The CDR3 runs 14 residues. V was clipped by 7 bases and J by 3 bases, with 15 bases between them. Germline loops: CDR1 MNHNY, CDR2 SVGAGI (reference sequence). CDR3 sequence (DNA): TGTGCCAGCACCCCACCTGGACGGGACTATGGCTACACCTTC. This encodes CASTPPGRDYGYTF.

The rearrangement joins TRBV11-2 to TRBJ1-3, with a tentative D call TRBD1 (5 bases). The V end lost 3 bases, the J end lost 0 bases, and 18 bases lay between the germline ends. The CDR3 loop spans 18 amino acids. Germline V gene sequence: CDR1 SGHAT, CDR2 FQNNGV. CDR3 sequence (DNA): TGTGCCAGCAGCTTGATCTCGGGGGGAACATTCTCTGGAAACACCATATATTTT. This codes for CASSLISGGTFSGNTIYF.

The CDR3 DNA reads TGTGCCAGCAGCTTGGGTCTCGGTGGGGGGTATGAGCAGTTCTTC. Amino acid sequence: CASSLGLGGGYEQFF. The chain is built from TRBV5-4 and TRBJ2-1, with D maybe TRBD2 (6 bases). The germline V and J ends were trimmed by 0 bases and 8 bases, with 15 bases remaining between them. The length of the CDR3 is 15 residues. The germline V gene encodes CDR1 SGHNT and CDR2 YYREEE (reference sequence).

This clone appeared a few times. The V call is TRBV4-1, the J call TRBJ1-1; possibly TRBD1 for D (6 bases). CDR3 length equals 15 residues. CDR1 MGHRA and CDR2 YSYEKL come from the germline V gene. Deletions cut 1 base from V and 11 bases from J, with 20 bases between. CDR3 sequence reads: CASSQVVAGVTWAFF. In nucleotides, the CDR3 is TGCGCCAGCAGCCAAGTAGTCGCAGGGGTCACTTGGGCTTTCTTT.

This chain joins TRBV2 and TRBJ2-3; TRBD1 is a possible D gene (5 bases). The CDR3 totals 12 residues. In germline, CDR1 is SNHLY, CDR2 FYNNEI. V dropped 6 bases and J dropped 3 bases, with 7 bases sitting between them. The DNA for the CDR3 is TGTGCCAGCAGACAGGATACAGATACGCAGTATTTT. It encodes CASRQDTDTQYF.

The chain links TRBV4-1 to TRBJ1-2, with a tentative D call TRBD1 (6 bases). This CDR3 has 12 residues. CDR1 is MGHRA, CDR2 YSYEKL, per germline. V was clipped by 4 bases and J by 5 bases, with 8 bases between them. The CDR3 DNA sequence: TGCGCCAGCAGCCGTACAGGGTATGGCTACACCTTC. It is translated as CASSRTGYGYTF.

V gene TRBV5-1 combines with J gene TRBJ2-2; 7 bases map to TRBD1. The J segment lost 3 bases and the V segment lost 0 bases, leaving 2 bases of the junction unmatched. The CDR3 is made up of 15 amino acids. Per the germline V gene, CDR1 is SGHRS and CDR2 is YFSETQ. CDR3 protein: CASSLGQGDTGELFF. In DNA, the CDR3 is TGCGCCAGCAGCTTGGGGCAGGGGGACACCGGGGAGCTGTTTTTT.

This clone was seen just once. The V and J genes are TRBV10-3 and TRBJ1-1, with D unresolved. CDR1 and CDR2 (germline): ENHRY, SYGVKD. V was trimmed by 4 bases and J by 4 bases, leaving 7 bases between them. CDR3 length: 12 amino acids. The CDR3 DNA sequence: TGTGCCATCAGTGCCCAAGGCACTGAAGCTTTCTTT. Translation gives CAISAQGTEAFF.

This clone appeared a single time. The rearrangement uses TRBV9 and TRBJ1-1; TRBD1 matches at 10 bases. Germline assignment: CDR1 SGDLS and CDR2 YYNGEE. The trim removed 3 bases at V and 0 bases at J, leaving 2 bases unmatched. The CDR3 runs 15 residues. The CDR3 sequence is CASSETGGMNTEAFF. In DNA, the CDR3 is TGTGCCAGCAGCGAGACAGGGGGCATGAACACTGAAGCTTTCTTT.

The CDR3 DNA reads TGTGCCAGCAGCTTTTCCTGGAGCGGAATCGAGCAGTACTTC. Translating gives CASSFSWSGIEQYF. This chain links TRBV11-2 with TRBJ2-7, with a tentative D call TRBD2 (5 bases). The V end was cut by 3 bases, the J end by 6 bases, with 15 bases between. CDR1 and CDR2 (germline): SGHAT, FQNNGV. The CDR3 spans 14 residues. Complete variable domain (other parts from reference TRBV11-2 and TRBJ2-7): EAGVAQSPRYKIIEKRQSVAFWCNPISGHATLYWYQQILGQGPKLLIQFQNNGVVDDSQLPKDRFSAERLKGVDSTLKIQPAKLEDSAVYLCASSFSWSGIEQYFGPGTRLTVT.

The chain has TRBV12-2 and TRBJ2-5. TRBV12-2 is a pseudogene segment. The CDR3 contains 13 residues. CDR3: CASRLVDQETQYF. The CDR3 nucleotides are TGTGCAAGTCGCTTAGTCGATCAAGAGACCCAGTACTTC.

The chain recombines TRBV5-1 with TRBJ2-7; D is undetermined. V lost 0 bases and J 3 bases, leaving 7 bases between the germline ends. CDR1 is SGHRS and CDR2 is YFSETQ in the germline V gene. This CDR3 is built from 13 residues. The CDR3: CASSLARDYEQYF. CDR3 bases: TGCGCCAGCAGCTTGGCGAGAGACTACGAGCAGTACTTC.

This CDR3 reads CASSPLAGDTDTQYF. In nucleotides, the CDR3 is TGTGCCAGCAGCCCCCTAGCGGGGGACACAGATACGCAGTATTTT. The chain employs TRBV3-1 (or the pseudogene TRBV3-2) and TRBJ2-3; TRBD2 matches at 10 bases. CDR1 is LGHDT and CDR2 is YNNKEL in the germline V gene (reference sequence). This CDR3 has 15 amino acids. V shed 4 bases and J 2 bases; nucleotides not matched to a gene: 3.

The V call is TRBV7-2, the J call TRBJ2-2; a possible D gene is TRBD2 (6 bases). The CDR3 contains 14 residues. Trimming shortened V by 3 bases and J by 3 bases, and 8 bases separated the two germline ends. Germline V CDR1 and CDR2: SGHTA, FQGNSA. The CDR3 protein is CASSFSGYTGELFF. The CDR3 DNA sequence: TGTGCCAGCAGCTTTAGCGGTTACACCGGGGAGCTGTTTTTT.

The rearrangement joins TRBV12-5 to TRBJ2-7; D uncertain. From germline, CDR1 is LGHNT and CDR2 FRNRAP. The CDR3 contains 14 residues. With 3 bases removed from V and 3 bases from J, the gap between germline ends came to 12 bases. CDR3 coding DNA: TGTGCTAGTGGTTTAGGTACAGACTTCTACGAGCAGTACTTC. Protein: CASGLGTDFYEQYF. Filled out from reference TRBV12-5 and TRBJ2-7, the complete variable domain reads DARVTQTPRHKVTEMGQEVTMRCQPILGHNTVFWYRQTMMQGLELLAYFRNRAPLDDSGMPKDRFSAEMPDATLATLKIQPSEPRDSAVYFCASGLGTDFYEQYFGPGTRLTVT.

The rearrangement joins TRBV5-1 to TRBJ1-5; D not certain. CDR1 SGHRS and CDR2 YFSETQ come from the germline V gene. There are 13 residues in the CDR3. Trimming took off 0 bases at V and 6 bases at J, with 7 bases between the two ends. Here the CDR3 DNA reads TGCGCCAGCAGCTTGGGTCCCAGTCAGCCCCAGCATTTT. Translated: CASSLGPSQPQHF.

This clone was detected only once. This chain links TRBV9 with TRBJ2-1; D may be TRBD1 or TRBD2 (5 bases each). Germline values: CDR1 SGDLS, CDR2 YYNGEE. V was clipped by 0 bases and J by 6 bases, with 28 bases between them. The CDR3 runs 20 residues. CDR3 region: CASSVATVRGLNNLGNEQFF. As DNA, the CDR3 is TGTGCCAGCAGCGTAGCTACTGTGAGGGGCCTCAACAACCTGGGCAATGAGCAGTTCTTC.

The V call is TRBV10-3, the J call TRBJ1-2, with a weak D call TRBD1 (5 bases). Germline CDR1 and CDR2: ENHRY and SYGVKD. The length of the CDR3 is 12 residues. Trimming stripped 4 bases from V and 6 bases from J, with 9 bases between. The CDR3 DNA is TGTGCCATCAGTGTCCAGGGTCATGGCTACACCTTC. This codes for CAISVQGHGYTF.

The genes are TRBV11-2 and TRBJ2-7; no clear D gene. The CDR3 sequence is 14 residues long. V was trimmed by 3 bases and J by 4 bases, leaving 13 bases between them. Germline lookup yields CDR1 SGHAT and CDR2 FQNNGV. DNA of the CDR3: TGTGCCAGCAGCTTTCTGTCGGGTCAATACGAGCAGTACTTC. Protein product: CASSFLSGQYEQYF.

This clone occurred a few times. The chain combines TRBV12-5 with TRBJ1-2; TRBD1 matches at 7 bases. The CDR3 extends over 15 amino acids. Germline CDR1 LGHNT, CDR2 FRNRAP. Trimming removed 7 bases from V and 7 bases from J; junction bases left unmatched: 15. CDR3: CASARHTGEFSGYTF. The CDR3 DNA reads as TGTGCTAGTGCCCGACATACAGGGGAATTCAGTGGCTACACCTTC.

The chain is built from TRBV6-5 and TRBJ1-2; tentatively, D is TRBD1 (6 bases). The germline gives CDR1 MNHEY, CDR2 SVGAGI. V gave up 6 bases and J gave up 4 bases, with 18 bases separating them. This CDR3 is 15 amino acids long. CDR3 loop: CASSFRDNSFYGYTF. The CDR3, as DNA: TGTGCCAGCAGCTTCCGGGACAATTCCTTCTATGGCTACACCTTC.

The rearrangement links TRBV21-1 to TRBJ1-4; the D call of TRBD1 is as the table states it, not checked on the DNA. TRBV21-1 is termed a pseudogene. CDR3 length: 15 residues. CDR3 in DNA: TGTGCCAGCAGCAAATATGGACAGGGCCACTCTAAACTGTTTTTT. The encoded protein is CASSKYGQGHSKLFF.